These 7 T cell receptor beta chains were sequenced from one sample in a study of blood T cell repertoires in COVID-19. Libraries were prepared by immunoSEQ multiplex PCR; TCRdb keeps only in-frame clonotypes and omits some of them. The data contain roughly 180,000 clones, more than 75% of them singletons. Sequenced sample: peripheral blood. The receptors were gathered from a woman aged 45-65 years with COVID-19, enrolled during active disease.

V and J are TRBV10-3 and TRBJ1-1; a weak D match, TRBD1 (6 bases). CDR1 and CDR2 (germline): ENHRY, SYGVKD. There are 15 residues in the CDR3. V lost 5 bases and J lost 1, with 14 bases in between. CDR3 bases: TGTGCCATCAGTCCCTCAGGGGCCCCGAACACTGAAGCTTTCTTT. Its protein is CAISPSGAPNTEAFF.

This chain connects TRBV19 to TRBJ2-7; possibly TRBD1 for D (5 bases). The CDR3 is 14 residues long. Germline loops: CDR1 LNHDA, CDR2 SQIVND (reference sequence). V gave up 3 bases and J gave up 2 bases, with 11 bases separating them. The CDR3 protein is CASSISNRPYEQYF. CDR3 bases: TGTGCCAGTAGTATCTCGAACAGGCCCTACGAGCAGTACTTC.

The chain joins TRBV5-1 to TRBJ2-3; no reliable D call. The CDR3 totals 11 residues. Trimming left V 2 bases short and J 4 bases short, with 2 bases between. Looked up from germline, CDR1 is SGHRS and CDR2 is YFSETQ. As DNA, the CDR3 is TGCGCCAGCAGCTTCGCAGATACGCAGTATTTT. Protein: CASSFADTQYF.

The chain joins TRBV3-1 (or the pseudogene TRBV3-2) to TRBJ2-2; 7 nucleotides agree with TRBD1. The V gene end was trimmed by 2 bases and the J gene end by 3 bases; junction bases not matched to a gene: 9. This CDR3 region has 17 residues. Germline CDR1 is LGHDT and CDR2 is YNNKEL (reference sequence). CDR3 sequence (DNA): TGTGCCAGCAGCCAATCCTACAGGGGAGAAGACACCGGGGAGCTGTTTTTT. Translation gives CASSQSYRGEDTGELFF.

This chain uses TRBV14 with TRBJ1-1; D is unresolved. The CDR3 consists of 12 residues. V dropped 4 bases and J dropped 4 bases, with 7 bases sitting between them. Germline CDR1 and CDR2: SGHDN and FVKESK. The DNA of the CDR3 is TGTGCCAGCAGCCCCCTAAGCACTGAAGCTTTCTTT. It codes for CASSPLSTEAFF. The full variable domain, in which reference TRBV14 and TRBJ1-1 provide the parts outside the CDR3, is EAGVTQFPSHSVIEKGQTVTLRCDPISGHDNLYWYRRVMGKEIKFLLHFVKESKQDESGMPNNRFLAERTGGTYSTLKVQPAELEDSGVYFCASSPLSTEAFFGQGTRLTVV.

About this clone: This CDR3 is also generated by other DNA sequences in the sample. This rearrangement joins TRBV5-1 to TRBJ2-7; D might be TRBD1 (7 bases). This CDR3 has 13 residues. Germline assignment: CDR1 SGHRS and CDR2 YFSETQ. V dropped 0 bases and J dropped 7 bases, with 11 bases sitting between them. The CDR3: CASSLGQGGEQYF. DNA of the CDR3: TGCGCCAGCAGCTTGGGACAGGGAGGAGAGCAGTACTTC.

J is TRBJ1-2 and V is TRBV29-1; tentative D call: TRBD1 (5 bases). Trimming removed 4 bases from V and 8 bases from J, with 11 bases in between. The germline V gene has CDR1 SQVTM and CDR2 ANQGSEA. CDR3 length: 11 amino acids. The CDR3 loop is CSVVGGRGYTF. The CDR3, as DNA: TGCAGCGTTGTGGGGGGAAGGGGCTACACCTTC. Based on the CDR3 plus reference TRBV29-1 and TRBJ1-2, the full variable domain is SAVISQKPSRDICQRGTSLTIQCQVDSQVTMMFWYRQQPGQSLTLIATANQGSEATYESGFVIDKFPISRPNLTFSTLTVSNMSPEDSSIYLCSVVGGRGYTFGSGTRLTVV.